These 3 T cell receptor beta chains share one sample of origin, sequenced in a study of post-analysis software for immune sequencing data. The library was made from cDNA and included unique molecular identifiers. TCRdb reprocessed the PCR reads with MiXCR, giving one entry per CDR3 protein. The profile shows around 200,000 distinct CDR3 sequences, about 30% of them singletons. What these receptors recognize is not known. Findings of the study overall: The five TRBV segments detected at higher frequency in patients than in controls included TRBV5-6, TRBV5-1 and TRBV20-1.

The sequencing input was blood. The source of these receptors is a girl aged 2-17 years with multiple sclerosis.

A remark on this clonotype: A much larger clone lies one base from this, so it may be a read error. This sequence joins TRBV7-2 and TRBJ2-3; D possibly matches TRBD1 or TRBD2 (5 bases each). The germline CDR1 and CDR2 sequences are SGHTA and FQGNSA. This CDR3 spans 14 amino acids. The chain's CDR3 is CAGSLVRGTDTQYF. In DNA, the CDR3 is TGTGCCGGCAGCTTAGTGAGGGGTACAGATACGCAGTATTTT.

J is TRBJ1-3 and V is TRBV20-1; D not resolved. The germline V gene has CDR1 DFQATT and CDR2 SNEGSKA (reference sequence). Between the trimmed V and J ends, which lost 6 bases and 0 bases, there was a span of 12 bases. This CDR3 contains 14 residues. CDR3: CSASAGNSGNTIYF. In DNA, the CDR3 is TGCAGTGCCAGTGCCGGGAACTCTGGAAACACCATATATTTT.

This sequence joins TRBV5-1 and TRBJ2-3; 7 bases agree with TRBD2. The germline V gene has CDR1 SGHRS and CDR2 YFSETQ. With 8 bases clipped from V and 2 bases from J, the junction kept 5 bases outside the gene matches. The CDR3 totals 13 residues. The CDR3 sequence is CASKRGFTDTQYF. CDR3 sequence (DNA): TGCGCCAGTAAGCGGGGATTCACAGATACGCAGTATTTT.